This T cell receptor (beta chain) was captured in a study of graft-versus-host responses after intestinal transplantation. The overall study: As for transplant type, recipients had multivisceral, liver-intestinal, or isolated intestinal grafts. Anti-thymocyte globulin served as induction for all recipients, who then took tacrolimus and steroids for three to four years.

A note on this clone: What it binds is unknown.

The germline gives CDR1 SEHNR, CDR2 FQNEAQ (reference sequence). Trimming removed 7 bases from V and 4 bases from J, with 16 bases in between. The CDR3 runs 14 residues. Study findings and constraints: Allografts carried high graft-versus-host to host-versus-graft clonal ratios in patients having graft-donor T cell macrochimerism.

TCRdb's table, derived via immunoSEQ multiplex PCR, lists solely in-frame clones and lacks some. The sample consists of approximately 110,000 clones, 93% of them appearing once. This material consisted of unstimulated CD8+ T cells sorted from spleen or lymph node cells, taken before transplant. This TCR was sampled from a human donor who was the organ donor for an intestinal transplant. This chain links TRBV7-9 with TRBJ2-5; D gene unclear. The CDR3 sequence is CASISDHPRETQYF. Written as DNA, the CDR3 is TGTGCCAGCATTAGTGACCACCCCCGAGAGACCCAGTACTTC.